This passage covers 19 T cell receptor beta chains from one sample sequenced in a study of T cell clonality in common variable immunodeficiency. Some clones are missing from TCRdb's copy, which holds only in-frame ones; the method was immunoSEQ multiplex PCR. Listed for the sample are about 52,000 clones, none seen a single time. Sequenced sample: peripheral blood mononuclear cells. The receptors stem from a person aged 18 to 75 in good health.

This clone was recorded many times. The observed sequence ends 3 residues before the CDR3 terminus, with the missing tail filled in from the germline J gene. This chain links TRBV5-1 with TRBJ2-1; D assignment may be TRBD1 or TRBD2 (5 bases each). Germline assignment: CDR1 SGHRS and CDR2 YFSETQ. The CDR3 covers 13 residues. The V gene lost 2 bases and the J gene lost 9 bases, with 12 bases spanning the gap. The sequenced part of the CDR3 DNA is TGCGCCAGCAGCTTTAGAGGGGCCGGTGAG. This gives the protein CASSFRGAGE. The full-length CDR3 reads as CASSFRGAGEQFF.

This clone was detected many times. The read falls 3 residues short of the CDR3 end, and the missing part is taken from the germline J gene. The V gene is TRBV7-9, the J gene TRBJ2-1, with a possible D match to TRBD2 (6 bases). With 4 bases removed from V and 9 bases from J, the gap between germline ends came to 13 bases. The CDR3 length is 13 residues. The germline V gene encodes CDR1 SEHNR and CDR2 FQNEAQ (reference sequence). The sequenced part of the CDR3 DNA is TGTGCCAGCAGCTCGGGACTGAGGGGTGAG. As protein: CASSSGLRGE. The complete CDR3 sequence is CASSSGLRGEQFF.

This clone was seen repeatedly, ten times or more. The DNA ends 3 residues before the CDR3 does, and the rest of the CDR3 is filled in from the germline J gene. The chain recombines TRBV2 with TRBJ1-5; 8 bases fit TRBD1. CDR1 is SNHLY and CDR2 is FYNNEI in the germline V gene. V lost 6 bases to trimming and J lost 2 bases; unmatched junction nucleotides: 6. This CDR3 is 15 amino acids long. Here the CDR3 reads CASSAQGARNQPQHF. The part of the CDR3 DNA that was read is TGTGCCAGCAGCGCCCAGGGGGCACGCAATCAGCCC.

This clone was seen at least ten times. The read ends 3 residues shy of where the CDR3 ends; the end is completed using the germline J gene. V usage is TRBV20-1 and J usage is TRBJ2-2, with 7 bases lining up with TRBD1. Germline V gives CDR1 DFQATT, CDR2 SNEGSKA (reference sequence). The CDR3 totals 13 residues. This CDR3 reads CSARIQGHEKLFF. The CDR3 bases that were read are TGCAGTGCTAGAATACAGGGGCATGAAAAG.

The table lists this clone with many counts. CDR3 DNA (partial): TGCAGTGCTGGAGCCAGGGCAGTCTATGGC. The encoded protein is CSAGARAVYG. The full CDR3 is CSAGARAVYGYTF. The V and J genes are TRBV20-1 and TRBJ1-2; maybe TRBD1 (5 bases). The sequence runs out 3 residues before the end of the CDR3; the remainder is reconstructed from the germline J gene. The CDR3 contains 13 residues. Looked up from germline, CDR1 is DFQATT and CDR2 is SNEGSKA (reference sequence). The V end was cut by 5 bases, the J end by 4 bases, with 14 bases between.

This clone appeared many times. Read data end 3 residues before the CDR3 end; the end is taken from the germline J gene. The rearrangement uses TRBV4-2 and TRBJ2-7, with D perhaps given as TRBD1 or TRBD2 (8 bases each). Per germline, CDR1 LGHNA and CDR2 YNFKEQ. The CDR3 is 17 amino acids. The V gene lost 4 bases and the J gene lost 6 bases, with 25 bases spanning the gap. The CDR3 loop is CASSLGHSGTGRGEQYF. The sequenced CDR3 bases are TGTGCCAGCAGCCTTGGACATAGCGGGACAGGTAGGGGCGAG.

As concerns this clone: Sequence at one end of the junction differs from germline and may be a read error. The read ends 3 residues shy of where the CDR3 ends; the end is completed using the germline J gene. The same CDR3 is also encoded by other DNA sequences in this sample. V is TRBV23-1 and J is TRBJ1-3; the D gene is possibly TRBD1 (6 bases). TRBV23-1 is reported as an ORF; its role is uncertain. The CDR3 has 17 residues. The CDR3 loop is CASSQDSQAPSGNTIYF. The part of the CDR3 DNA that was read is TGCGCCAGCAGTCAGGACAGTCAAGCGCCCTCTGGAAACACG.

Note on this clone: The read finishes 3 residues shy of the CDR3 end, and the germline J gene is used to complete it. The rearrangement links TRBV27 to TRBJ2-7; TRBD1 might be the D (6 bases). The V gene lost 2 bases and the J gene lost 3 bases, with 11 bases spanning the gap. The CDR3 has 14 amino acids. Germline V CDR1 and CDR2: MNHEY, SMNVEV (reference sequence). Incomplete CDR3 DNA: TGTGCCAGCAGTTTAAATAGGGGGATCTACGAG. Translating it yields CASSLNRGIYE. The whole CDR3 is CASSLNRGIYEQYF.

This clone was found many times. Its ends do not fully match the called genes, so a read error is possible. Coverage ceases 3 residues before the CDR3 finishes, and the germline J gene fills in the end. The chain has TRBV4-2 and TRBJ2-2, with 9 nucleotides matching TRBD2. CDR3 length equals 16 residues. The germline V gene encodes CDR1 LGHNA and CDR2 YNFKEQ. The chain's CDR3 is CASSQEWAGGFGELFF. The CDR3 DNA, read in part, is TGCGCCAGCAGCCAAGAATGGGCGGGAGGGTTCGGGGAG.

This clone has more than one count but fewer than ten. The CDR3 end falls 3 residues outside the read, so it is completed with the germline J gene. This chain joins TRBV2 and TRBJ1-2; a possible D gene is TRBD1 (5 bases). Trimming cost V 8 bases and J 5 bases, with 24 bases left between them. The CDR3 loop spans 16 amino acids. From germline, CDR1 is SNHLY and CDR2 FYNNEI. CDR3 DNA, as far as it was read: TGTGCCAGCCCACCGAGAGGGGAGTCAACTCTTTATGGC. Protein product: CASPPRGESTLYG. The full CDR3 protein is CASPPRGESTLYGYTF.

This clone appeared many times. From the germline J gene comes the end of the CDR3, since the read stops 3 residues before it. The V call is TRBV7-2, the J call TRBJ2-2; perhaps TRBD1 as D (7 bases). Trimming cost V 8 bases and J 0 bases, with 10 bases left between them. This CDR3 comprises 14 residues. Germline V gene sequence: CDR1 SGHTA, CDR2 FQGNSA. The CDR3 sequence is CASQGGPNTGELFF. CDR3 bases read: TGTGCCAGCCAGGGGGGACCGAACACCGGGGAG.

There are many counts of this clone. Germline is not matched at one junction end, which may reflect a read error. The read ends 3 residues shy of where the CDR3 ends; the end is completed using the germline J gene. The rearrangement joins TRBV4-2 to TRBJ1-1; D possibly corresponds to TRBD1 (6 bases). Germline V gene lookup returns CDR1 LGHNA and CDR2 YNFKEQ. This CDR3 region has 16 residues. Incomplete CDR3 DNA: TGCGCCAGCAGCCAAGATGGGGGGGCCTTGAACACTGAA. It translates to CASSQDGGALNTE. The CDR3, in full, reads CASSQDGGALNTEAFF.

Ten or more counts support this clone. The read falls 3 residues short of the CDR3 end, and the missing part is taken from the germline J gene. The V and J genes are TRBV20-1 and TRBJ1-2, with 9 bases fitting TRBD1. From germline, CDR1 is DFQATT and CDR2 SNEGSKA (reference sequence). V lost 0 bases to trimming and J lost 6 bases; unmatched junction nucleotides: 11. CDR3 size: 16 residues. The sequenced part of the CDR3 DNA is TGCAGTGCTAGAGATGTTGCGGACAGGGGCCTGGATGGC. As protein: CSARDVADRGLDG. The full CDR3 protein is CSARDVADRGLDGYTF.

This clone was seen repeatedly, ten times or more. The read is 3 residues too short to cover the CDR3 end, so that end is filled in from the germline J gene. The gene calls are TRBV5-1 and TRBJ1-2; 8 bases line up with TRBD1. In germline, CDR1 is SGHRS, CDR2 YFSETQ. With V trimmed by 5 bases and J by 4 bases, 10 bases remained unmatched. The length of the CDR3 is 15 residues. Partial CDR3 DNA: TGCGCCAGCAGTGGGACTCAGGGGGCACGCTATGGC. It encodes CASSGTQGARYG. The full CDR3 is CASSGTQGARYGYTF.

This clone has more than one count but fewer than ten. From the germline J gene comes the end of the CDR3, since the read stops 3 residues before it. The chain is built from TRBV7-6 and TRBJ1-1, with D hard to call. Germline CDR1 SGHVS, CDR2 FNYEAQ. The CDR3 loop spans 16 amino acids. The CDR3 loop reads CASSLASGRSTDTAFF. The DNA read from the CDR3 is TGTGCCAGCAGCTTAGCTAGCGGACGAAGCACAGATACG.

This clone was counted between two and nine times. The read terminates 3 residues before the CDR3 end, so the remaining end is supplied by the germline J gene. This chain uses TRBV7-2 with TRBJ2-5; 10 bases align to TRBD2. V was pared by 5 bases and J by 5 bases, with 5 bases of the junction left unmatched. CDR1 SGHTA and CDR2 FQGNSA come from the germline V gene. The CDR3 has 14 amino acids. The CDR3 sequence: CASSPGTSEETQYF. CDR3 DNA, as far as it was read: TGTGCCAGCAGCCCCGGGACTAGCGAGGAGACC.

This clone was found many times. The read is 3 residues too short to cover the CDR3 end, so that end is filled in from the germline J gene. The chain joins TRBV18 to TRBJ2-7; the match to TRBD2 covers 14 bases. This CDR3 has 17 residues. Losses at the gene ends were 3 bases for V and 4 bases for J; bases not matched to a gene: 8. Germline lookup yields CDR1 KGHSH and CDR2 LQKENI. The CDR3 spells CASSPGLAGGILYEQYF. CDR3 DNA (partial): TGTGCCAGCTCACCCGGACTAGCGGGAGGTATCCTTTACGAG.

As for this clone: Read coverage stops 3 residues before the CDR3 terminus; the germline J gene supplies the remainder. The V call is TRBV5-1, the J call TRBJ2-3; TRBD1 might be the D (5 bases). The CDR3 loop spans 14 amino acids. The germline V gene has CDR1 SGHRS and CDR2 YFSETQ. CDR3 amino acids: CASSLDVGEETQYF. CDR3 bases read: TGCGCCAGCAGCTTGGACGTAGGGGAAGAGACG.

This clone was seen ten or more times. The read terminates 3 residues before the CDR3 end, so the remaining end is supplied by the germline J gene. The chain joins TRBV6-2 or TRBV6-3 to TRBJ2-7, with TRBD2 matching 12 bases. V was pared by 7 bases and J by 5 bases, with 9 bases of the junction left unmatched. This CDR3 region has 15 residues. Germline loops: CDR1 MNHEY, CDR2 SVGEGT. The sequenced CDR3 bases are TGTGCCAGCACCAACGGGCTAGCGGGAGGGCACGAG. This sequence encodes CASTNGLAGGHE. The complete CDR3 reads CASTNGLAGGHEQYF.